This T cell receptor beta chain was identified in a study of response to subunit inactivated influenza vaccine. In TCRdb, the RT-PCR reads were re-called with MiXCR into one record per CDR3 protein. The table lists roughly 780,000 distinct CDR3 sequences, roughly 18% of them singletons. V was cut by 0 bases and J by 0 bases, with 15 bases left in between. The CDR3 runs to 17 residues. Germline CDR1 reads SGHAT; CDR2 reads FQNNGV. Findings of the study overall: Few additional T cells are recruited per seasonal influenza vaccination, authors suggested.

At least ten counts were recorded for this clonotype. What it binds is unknown. The rearrangement joins TRBV11-2 to TRBJ2-7, with D perhaps matching TRBD1 or TRBD2 (5 bases each). This clonotype originated in a man aged 50 to 60 who received an inactivated influenza vaccine. This specimen was PBMCs from blood, taken more than 4 days after vaccination. The CDR3 nucleotides read TGTGCCAGCAGCTTAGACCAGACGGGACGCCACTCCTACGAGCAGTACTTC. Translating gives CASSLDQTGRHSYEQYF.